This TCR beta chain came from a study of CD8 T cells in Susac syndrome. cDNA came from about 0.5 to 1 ug RNA primed by random hexamers. TCRdb reprocessed the immunoSEQ multiplex PCR reads via MiXCR and lists one record per CDR3 protein. The sample lists 150,000 to 200,000 distinct CDR3 sequences; under 95% were seen once. Germline values: CDR1 SGHAT, CDR2 FQNNGV. This CDR3 has 13 amino acids. V shed 7 bases and J shed 2 bases, with 12 bases lying between them. Sequencing input: CD4+ T cells from PBMCs. The chain has TRBV11-2 and TRBJ2-7, with D possibly being TRBD2 (5 bases). The receptor was derived from a human donor with Susac syndrome. The CDR3, as DNA: TGTGCCAGCATACCGGACTCCGCCTACGAGCAGTACTTC. It yields the protein CASIPDSAYEQYF. Based on the CDR3 plus reference TRBV11-2 and TRBJ2-7, the full variable domain is EAGVAQSPRYKIIEKRQSVAFWCNPISGHATLYWYQQILGQGPKLLIQFQNNGVVDDSQLPKDRFSAERLKGVDSTLKIQPAKLEDSAVYLCASIPDSAYEQYFGPGTRLTVT.